A selection of T cell receptor beta chains follows, all from one sample in a study of human T cells and chemical hapten exposure. MiXCR, applied by TCRdb to the RACE reads, yields one record per CDR3 protein. The sample carries 85,000 to 100,000 distinct CDR3 sequences, 25% to 35% recorded once. The input for sequencing was whole blood, taken in connection with sensitization to the hapten diphenylcyclopropenone (DPC). Source of these receptors: a man aged 35-49 years with alopecia areata. Some clones in this sample may be carry-over from other donors' samples. Both conserved end residues are part of each CDR3. The D gene is left open where the match is weak. Only part of the rows carry a size: once, few, many, or a class if the clone is expanded.

>-|few|TRBV6-1|TRBJ1-1
TGTGCCAGCAGTGAAGAAGGGGGGGGGGCCGGTGAAGCTTTCTTT
CASSEEGGGAGEAFF
>-|few|TRBV15|TRBJ1-6
TGTGCCACCAGCAGAGATCAGGATTCACCCCTCCACTTT
CATSRDQDSPLHF
>-|-|TRBV27|TRBJ2-2
TGTGCCAGCAGTCTTACCCGGGGGGCGCAGTACACCGGGGAGCTGTTTTTT
CASSLTRGAQYTGELFF
>-|-|TRBV10-1|TRBJ2-1
TGCGCCGCCCCAGCCCTACGCTCCTACAATGAGCAGTTCTTC
CAAPALRSYNEQFF
>-|-|TRBV5-1|TRBJ2-1
TGCGCCAGCAGCTCAGGTAGCTCGTTTAGTGAGCAGTTCTTC
CASSSGSSFSEQFF
>-|-|TRBV18|TRBJ2-1
TGTGCCAGCTCACCCCCGGGACGTACGGGTGAGCAGTTCTTC
CASSPPGRTGEQFF
>-|many|TRBV27|TRBJ2-1
TGTGCCAGCAGTGGGAACAGAAATGAGCAGTTCTTC
CASSGNRNEQFF
>-|-|TRBV9|TRBJ2-5
TGTGCCAGCAGCGTAGAGGGGCGGGAGACCCAGTACTTC
CASSVEGRETQYF
>TRBD1|few|TRBV27|TRBJ1-6
TGTGCCAGCAGTTTAGGAAACAGGGGAAACAATTCACCCCTCCACTTT
CASSLGNRGNNSPLHF
>TRBD1|-|TRBV27|TRBJ2-3
TGTGCCAGCAGTATCTCTGACAGGGTCAGCACAGATACGCAGTATTTT
CASSISDRVSTDTQYF
>TRBD1|few|TRBV28|TRBJ2-5
TGTGCCAGCAGTCTCATCCAGCTACGACAGGGGGCTAAGAAAGAGACCCAGTACTTC
CASSLIQLRQGAKKETQYF
>TRBD1|-|TRBV5-1|TRBJ2-5
TGCGCCAGCAGCTCCGACAGGGCCCAAGAGACCCAGTACTTC
CASSSDRAQETQYF
>-|-|TRBV6-1|TRBJ2-3
TGTGCCATCAAAAGGGCAAGCGGCCCCACAGATACGCAGTATTTT
CAIKRASGPTDTQYF
>TRBD2|-|TRBV11-2|TRBJ2-1
TGTGCCAGCAGCTTTACTAGCGGCTCCTACAATGAGCAGTTCTTC
CASSFTSGSYNEQFF
>-|few|TRBV28|TRBJ2-1
TGTGCCAGCCGTCCCCTCAGTCGGCAGGGTGGGAATGAGCAGTTCTTC
CASRPLSRQGGNEQFF
>TRBD1|-|TRBV11-1|TRBJ1-1
TGTGCCAGCAGCTTAGGGGACAGCGAAGCTTTCTTT
CASSLGDSEAFF
>-|-|TRBV4-1|TRBJ2-7
TGCGCCAGCAGCCAAGAAGGGGGGCAGAGAGAGCAGTACTTC
CASSQEGGQREQYF
>TRBD1|-|TRBV28|TRBJ1-1
TGTGCCAGCAGTTCAAGACAGGGGTGGACTGAAGCTTTCTTT
CASSSRQGWTEAFF
>-|few|TRBV7-2|TRBJ2-7
TGTGCCAGCAGCACTAGCCCCTCCTACGAGCAGTACTTC
CASSTSPSYEQYF
>TRBD1|-|TRBV28|TRBJ1-1
TGTGCCAGCAGTCTCGCCGGACAGGGAAGGAACACTGAAGCTTTCTTT
CASSLAGQGRNTEAFF
>TRBD1|-|TRBV2|TRBJ2-1
TGTGCCAGCAGTGCGACAGGGTATGATGAGCAGTTCTTC
CASSATGYDEQFF
>-|-|TRBV9|TRBJ2-6
TGTGCCAGCAGCGTAGCAGGGGTTGGGGCCAACGTCCTGACTTTC
CASSVAGVGANVLTF
>-|few|TRBV7-9|TRBJ2-2
TGTGCCAGCAGCTTCCATCGTATGGGGGAGCTGTTTTTT
CASSFHRMGELFF
>TRBD2|-|TRBV7-9|TRBJ2-4
TGTGCCAGCAGCCTAGCGGGGTCTGCTGGGAACATTCAGAACTTC
CASSLAGSAGNIQNF
>-|-|TRBV20-1|TRBJ2-3
TGCAGTGCTAGAGATTTAGGCCTAGCAGCTACGCAGTATTTT
CSARDLGLAATQYF
>-|few|TRBV20-1|TRBJ1-6
TGCAGTGCCATTAACAGGGAGGATAATTCACCCCTCCACTTT
CSAINREDNSPLHF
>-|-|TRBV12-3/TRBV12-4|TRBJ2-3
TGTGCCAGCGGGATGACTGGGGTCACAGATACGCAGTATTTT
CASGMTGVTDTQYF
>-|few|TRBV20-1|TRBJ2-6
TGCAGTGCTAGAGATCATGGGGGTTCTGGGGCCAACGTCCTGACTTTC
CSARDHGGSGANVLTF
>-|-|TRBV13|TRBJ1-1
TGTGCCAGCAGCTTAGGTTCCCGGGCCACTGAAGCTTTCTTT
CASSLGSRATEAFF
>-|-|TRBV12-3/TRBV12-4|TRBJ2-7
TGTGCCAGCAGTTTAAGGGTTGGAGGGTTCGACGACGAGCAGTACTTC
CASSLRVGGFDDEQYF
>TRBD1|many|TRBV28|TRBJ2-7
TGTGCCAGCAACCTACCCGGACAGGGGATTGGGGAGCAGTACTTC
CASNLPGQGIGEQYF
>-|few|TRBV27|TRBJ2-5
TGTGCCAGCAGTCGAGGACAGACACAAGAGACCCAGTACTTC
CASSRGQTQETQYF
>-|-|TRBV7-9|TRBJ2-3
TGTGCCAGCAGCTTAGAATCCCAAGATACGCAGTATTTT
CASSLESQDTQYF
>-|-|TRBV5-8|TRBJ1-4
TGTGCCAGCAGCCGCAGGGGATTTGTAGAAAAACTGTTTTTT
CASSRRGFVEKLFF
>-|few|TRBV18|TRBJ2-7
TGTGCCAGCTCACCAACGGCGGGTCAGAATTTTTACGAGCAGTACTTC
CASSPTAGQNFYEQYF
>-|-|TRBV12-3/TRBV12-4|TRBJ1-6
TGTGCCAGCAGTTTAGCGCTCGGGGGCGTCACCTATAATTCACCCCTCCACTTT
CASSLALGGVTYNSPLHF
>TRBD1|many|TRBV29-1|TRBJ1-2
TGCAGCGTTGAAGGACAGGGGACTAGTGGCTACACCTTC
CSVEGQGTSGYTF
>TRBD1|-|TRBV12-3/TRBV12-4|TRBJ1-3
TGTGCCAGCGATGTGACAGGGGGCTCTGGAAACACCATATATTTT
CASDVTGGSGNTIYF
>-|-|TRBV20-1|TRBJ1-5
TGCAGTGCTAGAGTGCAGGACAGTGGTTCGGGGCCCCAGCATTTT
CSARVQDSGSGPQHF
>TRBD2|-|TRBV5-4|TRBJ2-2
TGTGCCAGCAGCTCACGGACTAGCGGTCCCGGGGAGCTGTTTTTT
CASSSRTSGPGELFF
>-|few|TRBV14|TRBJ2-4
TGTGCCAGCAGCGAGGGCGCCAAAAACATTCAGTACTTC
CASSEGAKNIQYF
>-|-|TRBV28|TRBJ1-5
TGTGCCAGTATCACCAGCTGGTCCAATCAGCCCCAGCATTTT
CASITSWSNQPQHF
>-|-|TRBV2|TRBJ2-1
TGTGCCAGCAGTGAAGCGCTTTACTGGAGCTCCTACAATGAGCAGTTCTTC
CASSEALYWSSYNEQFF
>TRBD1|few|TRBV6-1|TRBJ1-5
TGTGCCAGCAGTGGGACAGGGGTCCAGCCCCAGCATTTT
CASSGTGVQPQHF
>TRBD2|few|TRBV12-3/TRBV12-4|TRBJ2-7
TGTGCCAGCAGCAAAACTAGCGGCCTGAGCTCCTACGAGCAGTACTTC
CASSKTSGLSSYEQYF
>-|few|TRBV7-9|TRBJ1-1
TGTGCCAGCAGCTTAGTACAGGGAGGGACTGAAGCTTTCTTT
CASSLVQGGTEAFF
>-|few|TRBV11-2|TRBJ1-1
TGTGCCAGCAGCTTACAGCGGACCGTAGAAGCTTTCTTT
CASSLQRTVEAFF
>-|few|TRBV20-1|TRBJ1-4
TGCAGTGCCACCCGACAGGCAACTAATGAAAAACTGTTTTTT
CSATRQATNEKLFF
>-|few|TRBV28|TRBJ2-2
TGTGCCAGCAGTTTCAGGGTACGGAACACCGGGGAGCTGTTTTTT
CASSFRVRNTGELFF
>-|few|TRBV28|TRBJ2-2
TGTGCCAGCAGTTTTACCGGGGAGCTGTTTTTT
CASSFTGELFF
>TRBD2|-|TRBV14|TRBJ2-1
TGTGCCAGCAGCCAACCCGGACTAGCGGGAGGAGGCAATGAGCAGTTCTTC
CASSQPGLAGGGNEQFF
>-|few|TRBV6-6|TRBJ1-3
TGTGCCAGCAGTTCCCAGGGGCAGCTTGGAAACACCATATATTTT
CASSSQGQLGNTIYF
>-|few|TRBV6-1|TRBJ2-1
TGTGCCAGCAGCGCAAGCAGGGTCGAGCAGTTCTTC
CASSASRVEQFF